One sample yielded the 25 T cell receptor beta chains listed below, sequenced in a study of response to subunit inactivated influenza vaccine (dated by TCRdb to the late 2010s). The method was RT-PCR. These reads were obtained on an Illumina HiSeq 2500. TCRdb ran its own pipeline on the public reads, namely fastp trimming at Q25 and MiXCR clone calling, and kept in-frame beta chains. Rows are unified per CDR3 protein, each entry keeping the most common DNA and genes. This sample has 500,000 to 600,000 distinct CDR3 sequences in its table, and about 14% of those were observed once. Over 8.5% of the sample is in the top ten clones. This material consisted of PBMCs from blood, taken roughly 12 days after vaccination. These receptors were taken from a man in his forties or fifties who received an inactivated influenza vaccine. Donor details come from another sample of the same person, matched by shared clones.

In its sample, this clonotype was seen a few times. The rearrangement joins TRBV7-6 to TRBJ2-1; 10 bases align to TRBD2. V dropped 1 base and J dropped 8; count of bases not matched to a gene: 8. CDR1 and CDR2 from the germline V gene are SGHVS and FNYEAQ. The CDR3 loop spans 16 amino acids. The CDR3 DNA is TGTGCCAGCAGCTTAGAAGGAGCGGGAGGGTGGTATGAGCAGTTCTTC. This sequence encodes CASSLEGAGGWYEQFF.

The chain uses TRBV27 and TRBJ1-6; a possible D gene is TRBD1 (5 bases). Germline CDR1 is MNHEY and CDR2 is SMNVEV (reference sequence). V was clipped by 0 bases and J by 9 bases, with 9 bases between them. CDR3 length equals 14 residues. The CDR3 DNA follows: TGTGCCAGCAGTTTATCGCAGGGAGGTTCACCCCTCCACTTT. Translating it yields CASSLSQGGSPLHF.

This clonotype was found a few times. V and J are TRBV5-6 and TRBJ2-1, with 9 positions matching TRBD1. The CDR3 consists of 16 residues. The germline V gene has CDR1 SGHDT and CDR2 YYEEEE. Trimming at V came to 1 base and at J to 4 bases, leaving 6 bases not matched to a gene. CDR3 region: CASSLLGQGSYNEQFF. DNA for the CDR3: TGTGCCAGCAGCTTGTTAGGACAGGGGTCTTACAATGAGCAGTTCTTC.

This clonotype was found a few times. This chain links TRBV10-3 with TRBJ2-2, with TRBD1 matching over 10 bases. Germline CDR1 is ENHRY and CDR2 is SYGVKD. V gave up 7 bases and J gave up 2 bases; unmatched junction bases: 7. The CDR3 runs to 16 residues. The CDR3 DNA follows: TGTGCCATCAAAGCAGGGACAGGGGATAACACCGGGGAGCTGTTTTTT. It encodes CAIKAGTGDNTGELFF.

V gene TRBV5-6 combines with J gene TRBJ2-5; no definite D call. V gave up 4 bases and J gave up 0 bases, with 7 bases separating them. The length of the CDR3 is 13 residues. Germline CDR1 reads SGHDT; CDR2 reads YYEEEE. In DNA, the CDR3 is TGTGCCAGCAGCCGCCGAGACCAAGAGACCCAGTACTTC. This translates into CASSRRDQETQYF.

In its sample, this clonotype was seen a few times. The chain is built from TRBV29-1 and TRBJ2-5; 8 bases agree with TRBD2. CDR1 is SQVTM and CDR2 is ANQGSEA in the germline V gene. The CDR3 totals 13 residues. With V trimmed by 7 bases and J by 1 base, 5 bases remained unmatched. The CDR3, as DNA: TGCAGCGGAAATAGCGGGACCCAAGAGACCCAGTACTTC. It encodes CSGNSGTQETQYF. Looking up the rest from reference TRBV29-1 and TRBJ2-5 gives the full variable domain: SAVISQKPSRDICQRGTSLTIQCQVDSQVTMMFWYRQQPGQSLTLIATANQGSEATYESGFVIDKFPISRPNLTFSTLTVSNMSPEDSSIYLCSGNSGTQETQYFGPGTRLLVL.

V usage is TRBV28 and J usage is TRBJ2-3, with D possibly matching TRBD2 (7 bases). The CDR3 totals 19 residues. CDR1 is MDHEN and CDR2 is SYDVKM in the germline V gene. V was trimmed by 6 bases and J by 0 bases, leaving 25 bases between them. The CDR3 DNA reads as TGTGCCAGCAGCCCGGCCCCGACCTGGGGGGGGCGCAGCACAGATACGCAGTATTTT. Translating it yields CASSPAPTWGGRSTDTQYF.

The CDR3 is CASSQFIQGDTEAFF. CDR3 DNA sequence: TGTGCCAGCAGCCAATTTATCCAGGGCGACACTGAAGCTTTCTTT. The chain is built from TRBV4-2 and TRBJ1-1; D is perhaps TRBD1 (5 bases). From germline, CDR1 is LGHNA and CDR2 YNFKEQ. Trimming removed 2 bases from V and 3 bases from J, with 13 bases in between. CDR3 size: 15 residues.

The sample holds a few counts of this clonotype. The V gene is TRBV4-2, the J gene TRBJ1-1, with TRBD1 identical over 7 bases. Per germline, CDR1 LGHNA and CDR2 YNFKEQ. The V and J ends lost 4 bases and 4 bases, in that order; junction bases with no gene match: 9. This CDR3 is built from 15 residues. The CDR3: CASSPGGKGATEAFF. CDR3 in DNA: TGTGCCAGCAGCCCTGGGGGTAAGGGGGCCACTGAAGCTTTCTTT.

This clonotype was found many times. The chain recombines TRBV15 with TRBJ2-7; TRBD1 might be the D (5 bases). Trimming left V 4 bases short and J 3 bases short, with 16 bases between. CDR3 size: 15 residues. Per the germline V gene, CDR1 is LNHNV and CDR2 is YYDKDF (reference sequence). The CDR3 DNA follows: TGTGCCACCAGCAACCTGGGGCAGTTCGGCTACGAGCAGTACTTC. Its protein product is CATSNLGQFGYEQYF.

The chain couples TRBV6-2 or TRBV6-3 to TRBJ2-1, with 9 bases fitting TRBD2. The CDR3 extends over 18 amino acids. Germline loops: CDR1 MNHEY, CDR2 SVGEGT. Germline trimming cut 2 bases from V and 0 bases from J; bases unmatched to any gene: 8. CDR3 residues: CASSYTSSGVISYNEQFF. The CDR3 bases are TGTGCCAGCAGTTACACCTCTAGCGGGGTGATCTCCTACAATGAGCAGTTCTTC.

This clonotype occurred a few times. The chain joins TRBV11-1 to TRBJ2-5; weak D call: TRBD1 (6 bases). Trimming stripped 3 bases from V and 2 bases from J, with 19 bases between. The CDR3 has 17 residues. From germline, CDR1 is SGHAT and CDR2 FQDESV (reference sequence). The CDR3 bases are TGTGCCAGCAGCTTGTCCCAGGGGACAAACTTTCAAGAGACCCAGTACTTC. Protein: CASSLSQGTNFQETQYF.

The J gene is TRBJ2-1, the V gene TRBV20-1; D uncertain. The CDR3 loop spans 11 amino acids. CDR1 is DFQATT, CDR2 SNEGSKA, per germline (reference sequence). Trimming pared 3 bases from V and 10 bases from J, leaving 10 bases between. This chain's CDR3 is CSARQVAEQFF. As DNA, the CDR3 is TGCAGTGCTAGGCAGGTAGCCGAGCAGTTCTTC.

This clonotype was counted at least ten times. V gene TRBV6-2 or TRBV6-3 combines with J gene TRBJ1-5; no firm D call. Germline lookup yields CDR1 MNHEY and CDR2 SVGEGT. There are 16 residues in the CDR3. Deletions cut 6 bases from V and 1 base from J, with 16 bases between. DNA for the CDR3: TGTGCCAGCAGGACACACTTTACATCGAGCAATCAGCCCCAGCATTTT. Protein: CASRTHFTSSNQPQHF.

This clonotype showed up just a few times. This chain joins TRBV7-2 and TRBJ2-7, with 7 bases matching TRBD2. The CDR3 extends over 13 amino acids. Per germline, CDR1 SGHTA and CDR2 FQGNSA. V trimming: 3 bases; J trimming: 7 bases; junction bases outside the gene matches: 6. The DNA for the CDR3 is TGTGCCAGCAGCTTCGCGGGGGTTCTGGAGCAGTACTTC. As protein: CASSFAGVLEQYF. The complete variable domain, with remaining parts taken from reference TRBV7-2 and TRBJ2-7, reads GAGVSQSPSNKVTEKGKDVELRCDPISGHTALYWYRQSLGQGLEFLIYFQGNSAPDKSGLPSDRFSAERTGGSVSTLTIQRTQQEDSAVYLCASSFAGVLEQYFGPGTRLTVT.

The J gene is TRBJ1-5, the V gene TRBV12-3 or TRBV12-4; D gene unclear. Trimming took 3 bases from V and 3 from J, leaving 9 bases between them. CDR3 length: 14 amino acids. This CDR3 is CASSFMEFNQPQHF. Here the CDR3 DNA reads TGTGCCAGCAGTTTTATGGAATTCAATCAGCCCCAGCATTTT.

This sequence joins TRBV9 and TRBJ2-1; TRBD2 matches at 11 bases. Germline assignment: CDR1 SGDLS and CDR2 YYNGEE. The CDR3 runs to 17 residues. J lost 5 bases, V lost 0 bases, and 7 bases had no gene match. The DNA for the CDR3 is TGTGCCAGCAGCGTAGCCCTCGGACTAGCGGGCGACAATGAGCAGTTCTTC. Its translation: CASSVALGLAGDNEQFF.

This clonotype occurred a few times. This chain uses TRBV19 with TRBJ1-1; possible D gene TRBD1, 5 bases. This CDR3 contains 13 residues. CDR1 and CDR2 (germline): LNHDA, SQIVND (reference sequence). With 4 bases removed from V and 0 bases from J, the gap between germline ends came to 6 bases. The CDR3 here is CASSRQLNTEAFF. In DNA, the CDR3 is TGTGCCAGTAGTAGACAGCTGAACACTGAAGCTTTCTTT.

The chain carries TRBV7-2 and TRBJ1-1; D gene unclear. Germline lookup yields CDR1 SGHTA and CDR2 FQGNSA. Trimming took off 5 bases at V and 10 bases at J, with 11 bases between the two ends. This CDR3 is 11 amino acids long. This CDR3 reads CASSTGLGAFF. The CDR3 DNA sequence: TGTGCCAGCAGCACTGGCCTGGGAGCTTTCTTT.

CDR3 coding DNA: TGTGCCAGCAGTTCTCCTAGCGGGACCTACTCCTACAATGAGCAGTTCTTC. Translated, it gives CASSSPSGTYSYNEQFF. This chain links TRBV6-2 or TRBV6-3 with TRBJ2-1; TRBD2 agrees at 9 bases. CDR3 length equals 17 residues. V dropped 4 bases and J dropped 0; count of bases not matched to a gene: 7. Germline V gene data show CDR1 as MNHEY and CDR2 as SVGEGT.

The chain uses TRBV20-1 and TRBJ1-4; D gene unclear. Germline V CDR1 and CDR2: DFQATT, SNEGSKA (reference sequence). The CDR3 runs 13 residues. V was cut by 3 bases and J by 8 bases, with 13 bases left in between. The CDR3 region has the DNA TGCAGTGCTAGGAATCTTGACGGGGAAAAACTGTTTTTT. Its protein product is CSARNLDGEKLFF.

A few counts support this clonotype. The CDR3 region is CASSPRAGRTSYNEQFF. The CDR3 DNA reads as TGTGCCAGCAGTCCCCGGGCAGGCCGAACCTCCTACAATGAGCAGTTCTTC. This chain uses TRBV12-3 or TRBV12-4 with TRBJ2-1; the D is unclear. The CDR3 is made up of 17 amino acids. The V and J ends lost 5 bases and 0 bases respectively, with 17 bases between them.

This clonotype has a handful of counts. The chain carries TRBV10-3 and TRBJ2-3; 10 bases line up with TRBD2. The CDR3 consists of 20 residues. V shed 0 bases and J 3 bases; nucleotides not matched to a gene: 15. Germline lookup yields CDR1 ENHRY and CDR2 SYGVKD. CDR3 sequence (DNA): TGTGCCATCAGTGAGTCGCTAATCCCCCCTAGCGGGAGTTTAACAGATACGCAGTATTTT. Translated, it gives CAISESLIPPSGSLTDTQYF.

The chain joins TRBV5-6 to TRBJ2-5; D uncertain. In germline, CDR1 is SGHDT, CDR2 YYEEEE. This CDR3 comprises 14 residues. Trimming removed 4 bases at V and 1 base at J, with 11 bases between. The CDR3 DNA is TGTGCCAGCAGCCGTCAGGTTATCCAAGAGACCCAGTACTTC. Its protein is CASSRQVIQETQYF. The whole variable domain, remainder taken from reference TRBV5-6 and TRBJ2-5, is DAGVTQSPTHLIKTRGQQVTLRCSPKSGHDTVSWYQQALGQGPQFIFQYYEEEERQRGNFPDRFSGHQFPNYSSELNVNALLLGDSALYLCASSRQVIQETQYFGPGTRLLVL.

Many counts were recorded for this clonotype. The chain uses TRBV12-3 or TRBV12-4 and TRBJ2-3; D ambiguous. CDR3 length equals 13 residues. Trimming removed 6 bases from V and 4 bases from J, with 11 bases in between. The CDR3 region has the DNA TGTGCCAGCAGACGGCCCGGGCCAGATACGCAGTATTTT. Its translation: CASRRPGPDTQYF.